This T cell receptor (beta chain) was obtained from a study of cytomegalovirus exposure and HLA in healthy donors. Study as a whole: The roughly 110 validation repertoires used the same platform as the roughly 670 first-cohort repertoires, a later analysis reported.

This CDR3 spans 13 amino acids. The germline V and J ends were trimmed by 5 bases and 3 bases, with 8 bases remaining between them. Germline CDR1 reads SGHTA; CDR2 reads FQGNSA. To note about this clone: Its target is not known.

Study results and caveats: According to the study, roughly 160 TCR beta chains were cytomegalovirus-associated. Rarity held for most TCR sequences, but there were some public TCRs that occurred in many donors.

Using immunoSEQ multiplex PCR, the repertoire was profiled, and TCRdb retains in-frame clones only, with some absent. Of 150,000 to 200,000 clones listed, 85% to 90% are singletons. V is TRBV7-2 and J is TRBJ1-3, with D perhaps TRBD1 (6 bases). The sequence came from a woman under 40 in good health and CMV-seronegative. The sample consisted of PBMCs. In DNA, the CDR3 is TGTGCCAGCAGCACAGGGTTTGGAAACACCATATATTTT. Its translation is CASSTGFGNTIYF.